This TCR beta chain appears in the sequencing data of a study of spatial heterogeneity in lung cancer. At the level of the study: More than 8.5 raw reads, on average, carried each unique TCR and UMI combination. Regarding the study as a whole: Among blood samples, ubiquitous expanded tumor TCRs appeared more at resection than at follow-up.

Carried by each TCR cDNA molecule was a unique molecular identifier. TCRdb passed the 5' RACE reads through MiXCR, listing each CDR3 protein once. This table holds about 38,000 distinct CDR3 sequences, around 7% found once. This clonotype was detected many times. The antigen is not known. Regarding time point: sample taken at primary tumor resection. TCRs were sequenced from unsorted whole RNA of tumor, nontumor lung or PBMC. The origin of this receptor is a male donor with early-stage non-small cell lung cancer. Sequences were derived from PBMCs, sampled at surgery.

In DNA form, the CDR3 reads TGCAGCGTGGGGACATCGAACACCGGGGAGCTGTTTTTT. Its protein is CSVGTSNTGELFF. The chain joins TRBV29-1 to TRBJ2-2; TRBD1 is a possible D gene (6 bases). The CDR3 runs 13 residues. V was trimmed by 6 bases and J by 0 bases, leaving 8 bases between them. Germline-derived CDR1 and CDR2 are SQVTM and ANQGSEA.